Below, 29 T cell receptor beta chains from the same sample are listed, as sequenced in a study of T cell clonality in common variable immunodeficiency. Profiling relied on immunoSEQ multiplex PCR, and the TCRdb table lists in-frame clones only, not all of them. Observed in the sample are roughly 34,000 clones, none of them singletons. Sequencing was done on a sample of peripheral blood mononuclear cells. The source is a person aged 18 to 70 in good health.

This clone has ten or more counts. The junction shows a germline mismatch at one end, possibly a read error. Read sequence stops 3 residues before the CDR3 end, and the germline J gene provides the missing end. The chain uses TRBV4-1 and TRBJ1-5; no clear D gene. This CDR3 is 15 amino acids long. Germline loops: CDR1 MGHRA, CDR2 YSYEKL. CDR3 bases read: TGCGCCAGCAGTCAAGATCGTGTAGCCAATCAGCCC. Translated: CASSQDRVANQP. The whole CDR3 is CASSQDRVANQPQHF.

This clone occurred many times. At one end the junction does not follow the germline gene, possibly because of a read error. The CDR3 end lies 3 residues beyond the end of the read and is filled in from the germline J gene. In the same sample, other DNA sequences code for this CDR3. The chain combines TRBV6-2 or TRBV6-3 with TRBJ2-1; D uncertain. Germline CDR1 and CDR2: MNHEY and SVGEGT. The CDR3 has 14 amino acids. The CDR3 sequence: CASSQKSSYNEQFF. The sequenced part of the CDR3 DNA is TGCGCCAGCAGTCAGAAGAGCTCCTACAATGAG.

This clone was counted ten times or more. The observed sequence ends 3 residues before the CDR3 terminus, with the missing tail filled in from the germline J gene. The chain has TRBV7-9 and TRBJ2-7; 10 nucleotides match TRBD2. V lost 6 bases and J lost 0; bases outside the gene matches: 2. CDR1 is SEHNR, CDR2 FQNEAQ, per germline (reference sequence). This CDR3 is built from 14 residues. CDR3 DNA (partial): TGTGCCAGCAGGCGGACTAGCGGCTCCTACGAG. This sequence encodes CASRRTSGSYE. The whole CDR3 sequence reads CASRRTSGSYEQYF.

This clone was picked up many times. The read ends 3 residues shy of where the CDR3 ends; the end is completed using the germline J gene. This chain connects TRBV19 to TRBJ1-1, with D hard to call. Trimming shortened V by 9 bases and J by 0 bases, and 11 bases separated the two germline ends. The CDR3 runs to 13 residues. The germline CDR1 and CDR2 sequences are LNHDA and SQIVND (reference sequence). The CDR3 bases that were read are TGTGCCAGCGCAAGGGCTATGAACACTGAA. This codes for CASARAMNTE. The full CDR3 protein reads CASARAMNTEAFF. Together with reference TRBV19 and TRBJ1-1, the CDR3 gives the full variable domain: DGGITQSPKYLFRKEGQNVTLSCEQNLNHDAMYWYRQDPGQGLRLIYYSQIVNDFQKGDIAEGYSVSREKKESFPLTVTSAQKNPTAFYLCASARAMNTEAFFGQGTRLTVV.

This clone was observed at least ten times. From the germline J gene comes the end of the CDR3, since the read stops 3 residues before it. This chain joins TRBV19 and TRBJ2-7; D possibly corresponds to TRBD1 (5 bases). V shed 5 bases and J shed 6 bases, with 14 bases lying between them. The CDR3 sequence is 13 residues long. CDR1 and CDR2 (germline): LNHDA, SQIVND (reference sequence). CDR3: CASSLRGAGEQYF. Incomplete CDR3 DNA: TGTGCCAGTAGTCTCCGTGGGGCCGGCGAG.

In its sample, this clone was seen many times. The CDR3 is cut off 3 residues early in the read; its end comes from the germline J gene. The gene calls are TRBV9 and TRBJ2-5, with TRBD2 matching 10 bases. Germline V gives CDR1 SGDLS, CDR2 YYNGEE. The trim removed 3 bases at V and 1 base at J, leaving 3 bases unmatched. The CDR3 extends over 15 amino acids. The CDR3 DNA, read in part, is TGTGCCAGCAGCGCAAGCGGGGGGGCCCAAGAGACC. It is translated as CASSASGGAQET. The CDR3 in full is CASSASGGAQETQYF.

This clone has ten or more counts. The sequenced part of the CDR3 DNA is TGCGCCAGCAGCCAAGCCCCCAGCGGGGGGGCCAAAAACATT. Encoded protein: CASSQAPSGGAKNI. The full CDR3 protein reads CASSQAPSGGAKNIQYF. V and J are TRBV4-1 and TRBJ2-4, with 9 bases identical to TRBD2. Read data end 3 residues before the CDR3 end; the end is taken from the germline J gene. J was trimmed by 1 base and V by 1 base; bases with no gene match: 5. CDR1 and CDR2 from the germline V gene are MGHRA and YSYEKL. The CDR3 is 17 residues long.

At least ten counts were recorded for this clone. The CDR3 extends 3 residues past the end of the read, so its final part is completed from the germline J gene. This chain connects TRBV20-1 to TRBJ1-5, with 10 bases identical to TRBD1. V trimming: 1 base; J trimming: 6 bases; junction bases outside the gene matches: 6. CDR3 length: 15 amino acids. CDR1 and CDR2 (germline): DFQATT, SNEGSKA (reference sequence). The CDR3 is CSARVGTGDAQPQHF. The CDR3 bases that were read are TGCAGTGCTAGAGTCGGGACAGGGGATGCTCAGCCC.

In its sample, this clone was seen many times. Read data end 3 residues before the CDR3 end; the end is taken from the germline J gene. The chain is built from TRBV18 and TRBJ2-7; 7 positions match TRBD1. Germline values: CDR1 KGHSH, CDR2 LQKENI. CDR3 length: 17 amino acids. Trimming at V came to 2 bases and at J to 4 bases, leaving 14 bases not matched to a gene. The CDR3 sequence is CASSPGFILGQLYEQYF. The covered CDR3 bases are TGTGCCAGCTCACCAGGGTTCATCCTGGGACAGTTATACGAG. Drawing the rest from reference TRBV18 and TRBJ2-7, the complete variable domain is NAGVMQNPRHLVRRRGQEARLRCSPMKGHSHVYWYRQLPEEGLKFMVYLQKENIIDESGMPKERFSAEFPKEGPSILRIQQVVRGDSAAYFCASSPGFILGQLYEQYFGPGTRLTVT.

Ten or more counts support this clone. The read falls 3 residues short of the CDR3 end, and the missing part is taken from the germline J gene. The chain couples TRBV29-1 to TRBJ2-5; D is undetermined. Trimming took 7 bases from V and 2 from J, leaving 14 bases between them. Germline V gene sequence: CDR1 SQVTM, CDR2 ANQGSEA. The CDR3 is 13 residues long. The CDR3 region is CSAAAQWQETQYF. The DNA read from the CDR3 is TGCAGCGCTGCGGCACAATGGCAAGAGACC. The full variable domain, rest sourced from reference TRBV29-1 and TRBJ2-5, is SAVISQKPSRDICQRGTSLTIQCQVDSQVTMMFWYRQQPGQSLTLIATANQGSEATYESGFVIDKFPISRPNLTFSTLTVSNMSPEDSSIYLCSAAAQWQETQYFGPGTRLLVL.

The sample holds many counts of this clone. The read falls 3 residues short of the CDR3 end, and the missing part is taken from the germline J gene. V gene TRBV9 combines with J gene TRBJ2-1, with 11 bases lining up with TRBD2. V shed 2 bases, J shed 9 bases, and the junction held 7 bases outside the gene matches. The germline CDR1 and CDR2 sequences are SGDLS and YYNGEE. This CDR3 comprises 15 residues. This CDR3 is CASSVRSLAGGEQFF. The sequenced part of the CDR3 DNA is TGTGCCAGCAGCGTCCGATCCCTAGCGGGGGGTGAG.

This clone was detected ten times or more. This chain's CDR3 is CASRGVAGSFYNEQFF. CDR3 DNA, as far as it was read: TGTGCCAGTAGGGGGGTAGCGGGGTCATTCTACAATGAG. The chain links TRBV19 to TRBJ2-1; 8 bases line up with TRBD2. With the read ending 3 residues before the CDR3 end, the germline J gene is used to fill in that end. This CDR3 is built from 16 residues. The V gene end was trimmed by 6 bases and the J gene end by 3 bases; junction bases not matched to a gene: 10. Germline CDR1 reads LNHDA; CDR2 reads SQIVND (reference sequence).

This clone was detected ten times or more. Read sequence stops 3 residues before the CDR3 end, and the germline J gene provides the missing end. The chain uses TRBV9 and TRBJ2-7; tentative D call: TRBD1 (5 bases). V was clipped by 2 bases and J by 5 bases, with 14 bases between them. Germline lookup yields CDR1 SGDLS and CDR2 YYNGEE. CDR3 length: 14 residues. CDR3 region: CASSVAQGPHEQYF. CDR3 DNA, as far as it was read: TGTGCCAGCAGCGTCGCGCAGGGTCCCCACGAG.

Ten or more counts support this clone. The DNA ends 3 residues before the CDR3 does, and the rest of the CDR3 is filled in from the germline J gene. This chain links TRBV5-1 with TRBJ1-5; a weak D match, TRBD1 (6 bases). The CDR3 is 15 residues long. Trimming pared 2 bases from V and 0 bases from J, leaving 9 bases between. Germline lookup yields CDR1 SGHRS and CDR2 YFSETQ. Partial CDR3 DNA: TGCGCCAGCAGCTTCTCAGGGGATAGCAATCAGCCC. Translating gives CASSFSGDSNQP. The full CDR3 is CASSFSGDSNQPQHF.

Many counts were recorded for this clone. CDR3 bases read: TGTGCCACCAGCAGGGGAGGGGGTTCCTACGAG. Its translation: CATSRGGGSYE. The complete CDR3 reads CATSRGGGSYEQYF. The chain couples TRBV15 to TRBJ2-7; weak D call: TRBD2 (7 bases). The CDR3 end is not reached by the read, which stops 3 residues before it; the germline J gene fills it in. CDR1 is LNHNV and CDR2 is YYDKDF in the germline V gene (reference sequence). CDR3 length: 14 amino acids. The V end lost 3 bases, the J end lost 1 base, and 10 bases lay between the germline ends. The full variable domain, rest sourced from reference TRBV15 and TRBJ2-7, is DAMVIQNPRYQVTQFGKPVTLSCSQTLNHNVMYWYQQKSSQAPKLLFHYYDKDFNNEADTPDNFQSRRPNTSFCFLDIRSPGLGDTAMYLCATSRGGGSYEQYFGPGTRLTVT.

Ten or more counts support this clone. The observed sequence ends 3 residues before the CDR3 terminus, with the missing tail filled in from the germline J gene. J is TRBJ2-5 and V is TRBV12-3 or TRBV12-4; TRBD2 agrees at 8 bases. The CDR3 has 16 residues. J was trimmed by 5 bases and V by 6 bases; bases with no gene match: 14. The CDR3: CASRLSSGPTSETQYF. The covered CDR3 bases are TGTGCCAGCAGGTTGTCTAGCGGGCCAACAAGTGAGACC.

With respect to this clone: One end of the junction varies from germline; a read error may be responsible. The sequenced fragment ends 3 residues before the CDR3 boundary, so the rest is inferred from the germline J gene. The gene calls are TRBV6-4 and TRBJ2-2; D might be TRBD1 (5 bases). Germline loops: CDR1 MRHNA, CDR2 SNTAGT. There are 14 residues in the CDR3. The sequenced CDR3 bases are TGTGCCAGCAGTTACTCCACAGGCACCGGGGAG. Residues: CASSYSTGTGE. The full-length CDR3 reads as CASSYSTGTGELFF.

This clone has at least ten counts. The part of the CDR3 DNA that was read is TGCAGTGCTAGAACCAACGGGAATGAG. Translated, it gives CSARTNGNE. The CDR3 reads in full as CSARTNGNEQFF. The chain recombines TRBV20-1 with TRBJ2-1; D is ambiguous. The sequenced fragment ends 3 residues before the CDR3 boundary, so the rest is inferred from the germline J gene. The V gene lost 2 bases and the J gene lost 7 bases, with 9 bases spanning the gap. The CDR3 loop spans 12 amino acids. Germline V lookup: CDR1 DFQATT, CDR2 SNEGSKA (reference sequence).

The sample holds many counts of this clone. Read coverage stops 3 residues before the CDR3 terminus; the germline J gene supplies the remainder. The chain uses TRBV27 and TRBJ1-2; the match to TRBD1 covers 7 bases. The CDR3 loop spans 14 amino acids. V lost 5 bases, J lost 5 bases, and 8 bases stayed unmatched. The V gene's germline CDR1 is MNHEY and CDR2 SMNVEV (reference sequence). The sequenced part of the CDR3 DNA is TGTGCCAGCAGTCCCTGGGGACAGCCATATGGC. Its protein is CASSPWGQPYG. The full CDR3 reads CASSPWGQPYGYTF.

At least ten counts were recorded for this clone. The read falls 3 residues short of the CDR3 end, and the missing part is taken from the germline J gene. The V gene is TRBV2, the J gene TRBJ2-1; D ambiguous. This CDR3 comprises 15 residues. Trimming left V 2 bases short and J 2 bases short, with 10 bases between. Germline lookup yields CDR1 SNHLY and CDR2 FYNNEI. CDR3 DNA, as far as it was read: TGTGCCAGCAGTGAAATCACAGACCCCTACAATGAG. This sequence encodes CASSEITDPYNE. The full-length CDR3 reads as CASSEITDPYNEQFF.

This clone was counted ten times or more. Coverage ceases 3 residues before the CDR3 finishes, and the germline J gene fills in the end. The rearrangement links TRBV5-1 to TRBJ1-1, with a possible D match to TRBD1 (5 bases). Trimming stripped 3 bases from V and 4 bases from J, with 16 bases between. The length of the CDR3 is 15 residues. Germline V CDR1 and CDR2: SGHRS, YFSETQ. This CDR3 is CASSSGMGTGTEAFF. The sequenced CDR3 bases are TGCGCCAGCAGCTCGGGGATGGGGACTGGCACTGAA.

This clone was counted ten times or more. The read terminates 3 residues before the CDR3 end, so the remaining end is supplied by the germline J gene. The chain recombines TRBV6-1 with TRBJ2-4, with D perhaps TRBD1 (6 bases). The CDR3 sequence is 13 residues long. Germline V gene sequence: CDR1 MNHNS, CDR2 SASEGT. The part of the CDR3 DNA that was read is TGTGCCAGCAGTGGAGGCCGGGACATCAAT. This encodes CASSGGRDIN. The CDR3 in its entirety is CASSGGRDINQYF.

This clone occurred many times. The CDR3 end falls 3 residues outside the read, so it is completed with the germline J gene. This chain links TRBV6-2 or TRBV6-3 with TRBJ1-2, with TRBD1 matching over 8 bases. This CDR3 is 17 amino acids long. V shed 6 bases and J 0 bases; nucleotides not matched to a gene: 12. Germline V gene sequence: CDR1 MNHEY, CDR2 SVGEGT. Incomplete CDR3 DNA: TGTGCCAGCAGGCGAGGACAGGGCGAGACTACTAACTATGGC. The encoded protein is CASRRGQGETTNYG. The complete CDR3 protein is CASRRGQGETTNYGYTF.

Judged by abundance, this clone is medium-sized. The read falls 3 residues short of the CDR3 end, and the missing part is taken from the germline J gene. The chain joins TRBV6-1 to TRBJ2-7; tentatively, D is TRBD1 (6 bases). Trimming shortened V by 3 bases and J by 0 bases, and 15 bases separated the two germline ends. Germline CDR1 and CDR2: MNHNS and SASEGT. The CDR3 runs 16 residues. The CDR3 region is CASSEQTGYYSYEQYF. CDR3 DNA, as far as it was read: TGTGCCAGCAGTGAGCAGACAGGCTACTACTCCTACGAG.

This clone occurred many times. Read coverage stops 3 residues before the CDR3 terminus; the germline J gene supplies the remainder. The chain has TRBV20-1 and TRBJ1-2; 10 bases agree with TRBD1. The CDR3 runs to 16 residues. Germline CDR1 DFQATT, CDR2 SNEGSKA (reference sequence). J was trimmed by 5 bases and V by 0 bases; bases with no gene match: 9. CDR3 loop: CSARDPRGTGAYGYTF. The CDR3 DNA, read in part, is TGCAGTGCTAGAGATCCAAGGGGGACAGGGGCGTATGGC.

Concerning this clone itself: The observed sequence ends 3 residues before the CDR3 terminus, with the missing tail filled in from the germline J gene. The chain links TRBV2 to TRBJ2-7, with D perhaps TRBD1 (6 bases). This CDR3 is 13 amino acids long. CDR1 and CDR2 (germline): SNHLY, FYNNEI. V was cut by 8 bases and J by 3 bases, with 14 bases left in between. The covered CDR3 bases are TGTGCCAGCTCGACAGGAAGGAGCTACGAG. Protein: CASSTGRSYE. The complete CDR3 sequence is CASSTGRSYEQYF. Supplemented by reference TRBV2 and TRBJ2-7, the full variable domain reads EPEVTQTPSHQVTQMGQEVILRCVPISNHLYFYWYRQILGQKVEFLVSFYNNEISEKSEIFDDQFSVERPDGSNFTLKIRSTKLEDSAMYFCASSTGRSYEQYFGPGTRLTVT.

This clone was picked up many times. Sequencing ends 3 residues short of the CDR3 end; the germline J gene provides the rest. V is TRBV18 and J is TRBJ1-1, with D perhaps matching TRBD1 (6 bases). Trimming removed 3 bases from V and 6 bases from J, with 11 bases in between. Germline V gene lookup returns CDR1 KGHSH and CDR2 LQKENI. The CDR3 runs to 13 residues. The covered CDR3 bases are TGTGCCAGCTCACCGTCGGAGGGGGCTGAA. Translated: CASSPSEGAE. From start to end, the CDR3 is CASSPSEGAEAFF.

Remarks on this clone: The read ends 3 residues before the CDR3 terminus; that terminus is restored from the germline J gene. V is TRBV5-8 and J is TRBJ1-1; D gene uncertain. CDR3 length: 13 residues. V was cut by 4 bases and J by 3 bases, with 10 bases left in between. Looked up from germline, CDR1 is SGHTS and CDR2 is YDEGEE. CDR3 loop: CASSERRDTEAFF. The sequenced part of the CDR3 DNA is TGTGCCAGCAGCGAAAGAAGGGACACTGAA.

This clone was detected ten times or more. The read ends 3 residues before the CDR3 terminus; that terminus is restored from the germline J gene. The chain recombines TRBV15 with TRBJ2-3; TRBD1 matches at 7 bases. The V segment lost 3 bases and the J segment 4 bases; nucleotides outside the gene matches: 4. CDR3 length equals 14 residues. The germline CDR1 and CDR2 sequences are LNHNV and YYDKDF (reference sequence). CDR3 DNA, as far as it was read: TGTGCCACCAGCAGGAGGGGGCTGGCAGATACG. Its protein product is CATSRRGLADT. The whole CDR3 sequence reads CATSRRGLADTQYF.